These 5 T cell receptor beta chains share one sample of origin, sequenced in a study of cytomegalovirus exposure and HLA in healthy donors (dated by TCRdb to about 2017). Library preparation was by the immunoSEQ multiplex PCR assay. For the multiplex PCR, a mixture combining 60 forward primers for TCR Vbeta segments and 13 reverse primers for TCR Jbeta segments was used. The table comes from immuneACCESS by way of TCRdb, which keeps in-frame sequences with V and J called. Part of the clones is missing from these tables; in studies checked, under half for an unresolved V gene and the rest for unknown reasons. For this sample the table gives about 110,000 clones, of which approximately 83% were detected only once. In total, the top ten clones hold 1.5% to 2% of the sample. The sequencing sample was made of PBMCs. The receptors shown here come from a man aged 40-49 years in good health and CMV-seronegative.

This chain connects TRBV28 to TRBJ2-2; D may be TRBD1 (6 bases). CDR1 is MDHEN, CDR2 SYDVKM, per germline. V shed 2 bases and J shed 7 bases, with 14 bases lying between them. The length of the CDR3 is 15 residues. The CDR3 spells CASSLVTGRIGELFF. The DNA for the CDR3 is TGTGCCAGCAGTTTAGTAACAGGGAGAATCGGGGAGCTGTTTTTT. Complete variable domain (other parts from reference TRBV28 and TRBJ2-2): DVKVTQSSRYLVKRTGEKVFLECVQDMDHENMFWYRQDPGLGLRLIYFSYDVKMKEKGDIPEGYSVSREKKERFSLILESASTNQTSMYLCASSLVTGRIGELFFGEGSRLTVL.

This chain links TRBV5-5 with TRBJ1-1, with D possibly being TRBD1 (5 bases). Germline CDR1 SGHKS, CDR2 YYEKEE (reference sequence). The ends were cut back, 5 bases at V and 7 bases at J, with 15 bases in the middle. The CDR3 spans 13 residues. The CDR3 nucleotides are TGTGCCAGCAGACAGGCGCCGGGTCTTGAAGCTTTCTTT. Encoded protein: CASRQAPGLEAFF.

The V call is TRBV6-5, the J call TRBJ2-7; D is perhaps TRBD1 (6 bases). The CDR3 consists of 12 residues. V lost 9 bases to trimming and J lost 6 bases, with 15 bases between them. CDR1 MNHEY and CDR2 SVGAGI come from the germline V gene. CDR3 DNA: TGTGCCAGTAGGGGACAATTCTCCGAGCAGTACTTC. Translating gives CASRGQFSEQYF.

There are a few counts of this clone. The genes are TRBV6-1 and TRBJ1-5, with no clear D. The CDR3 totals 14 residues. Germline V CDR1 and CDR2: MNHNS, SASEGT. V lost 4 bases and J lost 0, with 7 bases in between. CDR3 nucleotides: TGTGCCAGCAGTGCAGGCCCTAGCAATCAGCCCCAGCATTTT. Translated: CASSAGPSNQPQHF.

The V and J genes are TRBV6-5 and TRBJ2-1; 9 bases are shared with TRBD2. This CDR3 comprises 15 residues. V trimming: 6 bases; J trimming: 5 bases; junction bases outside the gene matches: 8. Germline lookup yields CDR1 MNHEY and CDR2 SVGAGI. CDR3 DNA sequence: TGTGCCAGCAGGCCGAGCGGGGGGAAAAACAATGAGCAGTTCTTC. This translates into CASRPSGGKNNEQFF.